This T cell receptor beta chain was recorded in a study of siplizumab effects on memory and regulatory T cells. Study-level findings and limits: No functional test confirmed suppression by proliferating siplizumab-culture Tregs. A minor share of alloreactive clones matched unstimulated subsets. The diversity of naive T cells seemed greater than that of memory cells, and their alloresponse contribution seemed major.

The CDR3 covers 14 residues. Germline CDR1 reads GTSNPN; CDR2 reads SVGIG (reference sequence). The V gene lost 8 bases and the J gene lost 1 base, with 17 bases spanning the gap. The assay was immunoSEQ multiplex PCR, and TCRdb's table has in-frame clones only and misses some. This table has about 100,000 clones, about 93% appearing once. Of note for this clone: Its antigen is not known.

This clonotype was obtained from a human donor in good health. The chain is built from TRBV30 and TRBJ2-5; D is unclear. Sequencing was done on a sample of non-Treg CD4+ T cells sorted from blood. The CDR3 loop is CAGMVRGSQETQYF. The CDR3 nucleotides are TGTGCCGGGATGGTCCGAGGCAGCCAAGAGACCCAGTACTTC. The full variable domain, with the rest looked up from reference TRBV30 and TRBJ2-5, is SQTIHQWPATLVQPVGSPLSLECTVEGTSNPNLYWYRQAAGRGLQLLFYSVGIGQISSEVPQNLSASRPQDRQFILSSKKLLLSDSGFYLCAGMVRGSQETQYFGPGTRLLVL.